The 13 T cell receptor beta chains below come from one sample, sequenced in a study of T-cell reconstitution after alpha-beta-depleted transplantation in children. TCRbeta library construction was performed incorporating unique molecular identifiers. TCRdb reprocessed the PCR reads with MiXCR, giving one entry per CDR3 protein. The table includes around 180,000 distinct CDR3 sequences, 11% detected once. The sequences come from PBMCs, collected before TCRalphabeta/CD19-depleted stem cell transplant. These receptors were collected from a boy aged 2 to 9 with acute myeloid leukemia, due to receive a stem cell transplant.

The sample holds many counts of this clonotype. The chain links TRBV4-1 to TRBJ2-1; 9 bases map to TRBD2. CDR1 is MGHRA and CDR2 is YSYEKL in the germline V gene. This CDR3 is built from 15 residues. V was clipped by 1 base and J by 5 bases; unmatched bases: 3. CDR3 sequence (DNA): TGCGCCAGCAGCCAAGGTAGACTAGCGGACAATGAGCAGTTCTTC. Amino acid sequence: CASSQGRLADNEQFF.

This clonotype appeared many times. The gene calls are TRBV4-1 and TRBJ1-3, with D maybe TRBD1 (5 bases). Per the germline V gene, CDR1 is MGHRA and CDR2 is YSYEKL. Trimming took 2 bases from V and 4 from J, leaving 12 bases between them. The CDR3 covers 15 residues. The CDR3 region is CASSQQDTRGNTIYF. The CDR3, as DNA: TGCGCCAGCAGCCAACAGGACACTCGAGGAAACACCATATATTTT.

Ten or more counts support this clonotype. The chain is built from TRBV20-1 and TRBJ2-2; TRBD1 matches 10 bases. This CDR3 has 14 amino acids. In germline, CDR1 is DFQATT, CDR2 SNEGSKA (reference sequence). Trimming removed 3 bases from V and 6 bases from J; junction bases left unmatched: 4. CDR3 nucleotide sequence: TGCAGTGCTAGTCGGACAGGGGGTGCCGGGGAGCTGTTTTTT. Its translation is CSASRTGGAGELFF.

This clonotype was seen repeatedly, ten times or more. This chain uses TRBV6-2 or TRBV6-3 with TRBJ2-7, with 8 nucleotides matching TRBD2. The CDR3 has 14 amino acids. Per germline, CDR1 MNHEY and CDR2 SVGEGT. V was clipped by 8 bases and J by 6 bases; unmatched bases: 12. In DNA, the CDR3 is TGTGCCAGCCAGTGGGGGACTAGATCAGCCGAGCAGTACTTC. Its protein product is CASQWGTRSAEQYF.

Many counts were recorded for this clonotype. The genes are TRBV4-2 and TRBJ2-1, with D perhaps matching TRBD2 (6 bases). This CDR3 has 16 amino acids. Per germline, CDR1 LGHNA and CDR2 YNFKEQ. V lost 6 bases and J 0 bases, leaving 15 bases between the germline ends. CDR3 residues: CASRKSSGTSYNEQFF. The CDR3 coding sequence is TGTGCCAGCAGAAAAAGTAGCGGAACCTCCTACAATGAGCAGTTCTTC.

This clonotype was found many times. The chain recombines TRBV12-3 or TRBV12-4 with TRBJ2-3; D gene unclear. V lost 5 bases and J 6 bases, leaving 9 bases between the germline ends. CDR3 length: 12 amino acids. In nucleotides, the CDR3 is TGTGCCAGCAGTCTCCTATCTGATACGCAGTATTTT. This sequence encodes CASSLLSDTQYF.

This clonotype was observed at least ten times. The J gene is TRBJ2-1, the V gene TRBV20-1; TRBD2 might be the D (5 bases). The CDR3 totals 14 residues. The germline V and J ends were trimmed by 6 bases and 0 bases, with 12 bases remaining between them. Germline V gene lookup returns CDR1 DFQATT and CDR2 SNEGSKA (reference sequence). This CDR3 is CSAEGMGSYNEQFF. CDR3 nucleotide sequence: TGCAGTGCAGAGGGTATGGGCTCCTACAATGAGCAGTTCTTC.

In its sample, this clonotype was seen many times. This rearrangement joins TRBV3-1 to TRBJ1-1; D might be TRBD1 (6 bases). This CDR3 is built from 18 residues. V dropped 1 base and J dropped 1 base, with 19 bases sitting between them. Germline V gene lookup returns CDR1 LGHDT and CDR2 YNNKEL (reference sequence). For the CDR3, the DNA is TGTGCCAGCAGCCAAGGGGGATCACGGGGGCGGTGGAACACTGAAGCTTTCTTT. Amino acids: CASSQGGSRGRWNTEAFF.

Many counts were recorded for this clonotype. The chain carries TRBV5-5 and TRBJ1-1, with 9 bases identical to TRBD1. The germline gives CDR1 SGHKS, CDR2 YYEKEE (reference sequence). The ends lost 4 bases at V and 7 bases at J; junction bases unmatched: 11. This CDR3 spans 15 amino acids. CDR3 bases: TGTGCCAGCAGCGCAAGGACAGGGGAGAATGGTGAAGCTTTCTTT. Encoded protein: CASSARTGENGEAFF.

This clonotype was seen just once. In DNA, the CDR3 is TGTGCCTGGAGTGGAACGATAGATACGCAGTATTTT. Protein sequence: CAWSGTIDTQYF. The rearrangement links TRBV30 to TRBJ2-3, with D hard to call. Germline V gives CDR1 GTSNPN, CDR2 SVGIG (reference sequence). Trimming left V 1 base short and J 5 bases short, with 7 bases between. This CDR3 region has 12 residues. Full variable domain (remainder filled in from reference TRBV30 and TRBJ2-3): SQTIHQWPATLVQPVGSPLSLECTVEGTSNPNLYWYRQAAGRGLQLLFYSVGIGQISSEVPQNLSASRPQDRQFILSSKKLLLSDSGFYLCAWSGTIDTQYFGPGTRLTVL.

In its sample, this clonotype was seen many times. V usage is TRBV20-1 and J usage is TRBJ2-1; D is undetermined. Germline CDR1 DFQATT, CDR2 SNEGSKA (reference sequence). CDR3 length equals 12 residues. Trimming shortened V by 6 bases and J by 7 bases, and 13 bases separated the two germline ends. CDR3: CSASESWNEQFF. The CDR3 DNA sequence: TGCAGTGCCTCGGAGAGCTGGAATGAGCAGTTCTTC.

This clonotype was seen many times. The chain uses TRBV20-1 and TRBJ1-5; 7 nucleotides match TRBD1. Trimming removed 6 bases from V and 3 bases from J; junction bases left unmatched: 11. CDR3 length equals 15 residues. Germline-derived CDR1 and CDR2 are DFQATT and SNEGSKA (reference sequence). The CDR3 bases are TGCAGTGCCTCCCCCCGAGGACAGGCCAATCAGCCCCAGCATTTT. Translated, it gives CSASPRGQANQPQHF.

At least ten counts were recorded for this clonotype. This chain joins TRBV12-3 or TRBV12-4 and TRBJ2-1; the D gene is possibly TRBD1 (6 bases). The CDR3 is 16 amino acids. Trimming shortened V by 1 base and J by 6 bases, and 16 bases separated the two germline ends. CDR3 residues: CASSLDRAYTGNEQFF. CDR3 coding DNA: TGTGCCAGCAGTTTAGACAGGGCATACACCGGCAATGAGCAGTTCTTC.